This T cell receptor beta chain derives from a study of blood T cell repertoires in COVID-19. The participants were between about 18 and 90 years old and came from some 23 US areas. Clinical history reported by participants formed the basis on which cohorts were assigned. All exposed participants met a person with COVID-19 within 2 weeks before entering the study. The method was immunoSEQ multiplex PCR; TCRdb's version includes in-frame clones alone and lacks a portion of them. The sample comprises 350,000 to 400,000 clones, just over 90% of which are singletons, and over 0.7% rests with the top ten. This CDR3 has 16 residues. The J segment lost 10 bases and the V segment lost 5 bases, leaving 12 bases of the junction unmatched. In germline, CDR1 is SGHTA, CDR2 FQGNSA.

The sequenced sample consisted of PBMCs or T cells enriched from blood (not recorded which). The source of this sequence is a woman aged 40-49 years who had been exposed to COVID-19. The chain couples TRBV7-2 to TRBJ2-1; 12 nucleotides align to TRBD2. In DNA form, the CDR3 reads TGTGCCAGCAGCCCAACCCGACTAGCGGGAGTGGGGGAGCAGTTCTTC. Amino acid sequence: CASSPTRLAGVGEQFF.